This T cell receptor (beta chain) comes out of a study of cytomegalovirus exposure and HLA in healthy donors. Study summary: Membership in the Caucasian-associated ancestry cluster was found for around four fifths of roughly 360 genotyped donors. Findings and caveats of the study: TCR association rates varied by HLA locus in a later analysis, with DRB1 highest and HLA-C lowest. Donor immune exposure was known only as CMV serostatus. The authors reported that TCR beta sequences could predict HLA-A and HLA-B alleles. These predictions were accurate for most subjects in the first cohort.

PCR employed 60 Vbeta and 13 Jbeta primers. The assay was immunoSEQ multiplex PCR, and TCRdb's table has in-frame clones only and misses some. The sample shows some 71,000 clones, around 70% of them seen only once. Per germline, CDR1 SGHAT and CDR2 FQNNGV. With 5 bases removed from V and 10 bases from J, the gap between germline ends came to 23 bases. CDR3 length: 15 residues. Points on this clone: Its antigen is currently unknown.

The source material was PBMCs. The chain carries TRBV11-2 and TRBJ1-1, with D tentatively TRBD1 (5 bases). This receptor was identified in a man aged 35 to 55 in good health and CMV-seropositive. The CDR3, as DNA: TGTGCCAGCAGCCCCTCAAGTGGGCCCAGGGTTGCAGCTTTCTTT. Translation: CASSPSSGPRVAAFF.